These 16 T cell receptor beta chains share one sample of origin, sequenced in a study of cytomegalovirus exposure and HLA in healthy donors. PCR primers comprised 60 Vbeta and 13 Jbeta primers. Some clones are missing from TCRdb's copy, which holds only in-frame ones; the method was immunoSEQ multiplex PCR. The sample records about 170,000 clones, approximately 88% being singletons. Sequenced material: PBMCs. The source of these receptors is a boy younger than 10 in good health and CMV-seronegative.

This chain joins TRBV7-9 and TRBJ2-5; TRBD1 matches 7 bases. CDR3 size: 15 residues. Losses at the gene ends were 5 bases for V and 1 base for J; bases not matched to a gene: 7. Germline-derived CDR1 and CDR2 are SEHNR and FQNEAQ (reference sequence). The CDR3: CASSPGQAAQETQYF. CDR3 in DNA: TGTGCCAGCAGCCCTGGACAGGCAGCCCAAGAGACCCAGTACTTC. The full variable domain, with the rest looked up from reference TRBV7-9 and TRBJ2-5, is DTGVSQNPRHKITKRGQNVTFRCDPISEHNRLYWYRQTLGQGPEFLTYFQNEAQLEKSRLLSDRFSAERPKGSFSTLEIQRTEQGDSAMYLCASSPGQAAQETQYFGPGTRLLVL.

Comment on this clone: The same CDR3 also results from other DNA sequences found in this sample. The V gene is TRBV20-1, the J gene TRBJ1-1, with D possibly matching TRBD1 (5 bases). Looked up from germline, CDR1 is DFQATT and CDR2 is SNEGSKA (reference sequence). The ends were cut back, 5 bases at V and 5 bases at J, with 9 bases in the middle. The CDR3 runs to 11 residues. CDR3 amino acids: CSASGGTEAFF. For the CDR3, the DNA is TGCAGTGCTTCTGGGGGGACTGAAGCTTTCTTT.

This chain connects TRBV7-2 to TRBJ1-2, with a possible D match to TRBD1 (5 bases). Trimming removed 5 bases from V and 2 bases from J, with 9 bases in between. Germline V gene sequence: CDR1 SGHTA, CDR2 FQGNSA. The CDR3 extends over 13 amino acids. CDR3 loop: CASSPRDNYGYTF. The CDR3 DNA is TGTGCCAGCAGCCCGCGGGACAACTATGGCTACACCTTC.

This clone was recorded only once. The chain has TRBV5-8 and TRBJ1-2, with 7 bases matching TRBD1. J gave up 6 bases and V 4 bases, and 9 bases lay outside the gene matches. The CDR3 runs 14 residues. Per the germline V gene, CDR1 is SGHTS and CDR2 is YDEGEE. The DNA of the CDR3 is TGTGCCAGCAGCCTGACAGGGAGAGTGGATGGCTACACCTTC. Translated, it gives CASSLTGRVDGYTF.

This chain uses TRBV6-5 with TRBJ1-3, with a possible D match to TRBD1 (6 bases). CDR3 length: 15 residues. Trimming took off 4 bases at V and 0 bases at J, with 10 bases between the two ends. Germline values: CDR1 MNHEY, CDR2 SVGAGI. CDR3 residues: CASSFRGHSGNTIYF. The CDR3 nucleotides read TGTGCCAGCAGTTTCAGGGGCCACTCTGGAAACACCATATATTTT.

J is TRBJ2-3 and V is TRBV9, with D possibly TRBD2 on 6 matching bases. V lost 5 bases and J 2 bases, leaving 18 bases between the germline ends. The CDR3 spans 16 residues. CDR1 SGDLS and CDR2 YYNGEE come from the germline V gene. The CDR3 nucleotides read TGTGCCAGCAGTGCGGGGACGGCGATATACACAGATACGCAGTATTTT. Its protein product is CASSAGTAIYTDTQYF.

This chain uses TRBV14 with TRBJ2-3, with D perhaps matching TRBD1 (6 bases). This CDR3 contains 16 residues. Deletions cut 3 bases from V and 0 bases from J, with 13 bases between. Germline values: CDR1 SGHDN, CDR2 FVKESK. CDR3 protein: CASSHWGRGSTDTQYF. The DNA of the CDR3 is TGTGCCAGCAGCCACTGGGGTAGGGGGAGCACAGATACGCAGTATTTT.

V usage is TRBV7-6 and J usage is TRBJ2-3; 9 nucleotides line up with TRBD2. This CDR3 has 15 residues. Germline lookup yields CDR1 SGHVS and CDR2 FNYEAQ. V shed 5 bases, J shed 0 bases, and the junction held 3 bases outside the gene matches. The CDR3 nucleotides are TGTGCCAGCAGCCAGAGCGGGGGGAGCACAGATACGCAGTATTTT. This codes for CASSQSGGSTDTQYF.

The V and J genes are TRBV9 and TRBJ2-1; 10 bases are a match to TRBD2. Germline V gene data show CDR1 as SGDLS and CDR2 as YYNGEE. This CDR3 has 14 residues. With V trimmed by 4 bases and J by 4 bases, 2 bases remained unmatched. This CDR3 is CASSRTSGYNEQFF. CDR3 in DNA: TGTGCCAGCAGCAGGACTAGCGGTTACAATGAGCAGTTCTTC.

The J gene is TRBJ1-2, the V gene TRBV7-8, with 11 bases that match TRBD1. After removal of 5 bases from V and 3 bases from J, the junction contained 5 bases not matched to a gene. This CDR3 comprises 15 residues. In germline, CDR1 is SGHVS, CDR2 FQNEAQ. This CDR3 is CASSPRDRGDYGYTF. CDR3 nucleotides: TGTGCCAGCAGCCCCCGGGACAGGGGGGACTATGGCTACACCTTC.

Only one count was recorded for this clone. The chain uses TRBV19 and TRBJ2-2; TRBD2 aligns across 7 bases. V was pared by 8 bases and J by 1 base, with 7 bases of the junction left unmatched. CDR3 length equals 15 residues. CDR1 and CDR2 from the germline V gene are LNHDA and SQIVND (reference sequence). The CDR3 region is CASLSGRGNTGELFF. CDR3 DNA: TGTGCCAGTCTTAGCGGGCGAGGGAACACCGGGGAGCTGTTTTTT.

The chain has TRBV9 and TRBJ2-1; 11 nucleotides align to TRBD1. Germline V gene sequence: CDR1 SGDLS, CDR2 YYNGEE. CDR3 length: 17 residues. Losses at the gene ends were 2 bases for V and 4 bases for J; bases not matched to a gene: 8. The CDR3 nucleotides read TGTGCCAGCAGCGTTAATCCCGGGACAGGGGGGTACAATGAGCAGTTCTTC. As protein: CASSVNPGTGGYNEQFF. The entire variable domain, with the rest obtained from reference TRBV9 and TRBJ2-1, is as follows: DSGVTQTPKHLITATGQRVTLRCSPRSGDLSVYWYQQSLDQGLQFLIQYYNGEERAKGNILERFSAQQFPDLHSELNLSSLELGDSALYFCASSVNPGTGGYNEQFFGPGTRLTVL.

This chain links TRBV5-3 with TRBJ1-2; 10 nucleotides match TRBD1. TRBV5-3 is filed as an ORF, its function uncertain. V dropped 3 bases and J dropped 2; count of bases not matched to a gene: 4. The CDR3 length is 15 residues. CDR3 loop: CARSSRGQGNYGYTF. The CDR3 region has the DNA TGTGCCAGAAGCTCGCGGGGACAGGGGAACTATGGCTACACCTTC.

The chain employs TRBV30 and TRBJ1-6, with a tentative D call TRBD1 (5 bases). The V gene's germline CDR1 is GTSNPN and CDR2 SVGIG (reference sequence). The CDR3 covers 16 residues. The V end was cut by 0 bases, the J end by 6 bases, with 15 bases between. The CDR3 DNA sequence: TGTGCCTGGAGTGTACCCGGGGGAATCGGTAATTCACCCCTCCACTTT. Its protein product is CAWSVPGGIGNSPLHF.

V gene TRBV4-2 combines with J gene TRBJ2-1, with TRBD2 identical over 7 bases. The germline CDR1 and CDR2 sequences are LGHNA and YNFKEQ. The V and J ends lost 0 bases and 2 bases, in that order; junction bases with no gene match: 1. The CDR3 is 15 amino acids. The CDR3: CASSQELAPYNEQFF. The CDR3 nucleotides read TGTGCCAGCAGCCAAGAACTAGCGCCCTACAATGAGCAGTTCTTC.

This clone has only a few counts. CDR3 sequence: CASSGGLRKEKLFF. Written as DNA, the CDR3 is TGTGCCAGCAGTGGTGGACTTAGGAAGGAAAAACTGTTTTTT. The chain links TRBV6-1 to TRBJ1-4; D remains ambiguous. V was pared by 4 bases and J by 8 bases, with 14 bases between. The germline gives CDR1 MNHNS, CDR2 SASEGT. The CDR3 contains 14 residues.